The rows below give T cell receptor beta chains drawn from one sample of a study of patients and donors after allogeneic stem cell transplantation. TCRdb passed the RT-PCR reads through MiXCR, listing each CDR3 protein once. The data show about 960,000 distinct CDR3 sequences, over 15% seen once. Sequencing was carried out using blood, either unsorted or a sorted T cell fraction (not recorded which). The receptors here all came from a human donor who was either an allogeneic HSCT recipient or a stem cell or donor lymphocyte infusion donor (not recorded which). It is not recorded whose cells these are; they may come from a transplant donor. CDR3s leave out the opening cysteine and the closing phenylalanine or tryptophan. The D gene is left open where the match is weak.

CDR3aa | d_gene | j_gene | v_gene
ASRSSGRGGNEQF | TRBD2 | TRBJ2-1 | TRBV12-3/TRBV12-4
ASSLDGQGSYGYT | TRBD1 | TRBJ1-2 | TRBV7-2
ATSRDEPAGVLMSSYNEQF | TRBD2 | TRBJ2-1 | TRBV15
ASSLRRVAGAPEDEQF | TRBD2 | TRBJ2-1 | TRBV11-1
ASSLAPDRMNTEAF | TRBD1 | TRBJ1-1 | TRBV7-9
ASSFGGESSYNEQF | . | TRBJ2-1 | TRBV12-3/TRBV12-4
ASSPKTGGHTEAF | TRBD1 | TRBJ1-1 | TRBV5-8
SAARGLAGANEQY | TRBD2 | TRBJ2-7 | TRBV20-1
ASSFHLGEQF | . | TRBJ2-1 | TRBV27
ASSYLGAPVAGELF | . | TRBJ2-2 | TRBV6-5
ASSENRALYNSPLH | . | TRBJ1-6 | TRBV6-1
ASSHADVGPYEQY | . | TRBJ2-7 | TRBV14
ASSFNSYEQY | . | TRBJ2-7 | TRBV12-3/TRBV12-4
ASSLFRGQRTDTQY | . | TRBJ2-3 | TRBV12-3/TRBV12-4
ASSFRDPGSGELF | . | TRBJ2-2 | TRBV5-1
ASSPIWTKNIQY | . | TRBJ2-4 | TRBV27
ASSSYRNQPQH | . | TRBJ1-5 | TRBV7-2
ASSSNRAEGGKLF | . | TRBJ1-4 | TRBV5-6
SARKGNTDTQY | . | TRBJ2-3 | TRBV20-1
ASSYSFYGYT | . | TRBJ1-2 | TRBV6-5
ASNSLTSGDYEQY | TRBD2 | TRBJ2-7 | TRBV6-1
SAGQANSPLH | . | TRBJ1-6 | TRBV29-1
ASRAYSGGSYEQY | TRBD2 | TRBJ2-7 | TRBV12-3/TRBV12-4
ASSWKTGYEQY | . | TRBJ2-7 | TRBV27
ASSVTGNQPQH | . | TRBJ1-5 | TRBV6-1
ASSQRTSGGDEQY | TRBD2 | TRBJ2-7 | TRBV4-1
ASKSPVRYGYT | . | TRBJ1-2 | TRBV6-1
SVSTDGSYEQY | . | TRBJ2-7 | TRBV29-1
ASSPGASGYNEQF | . | TRBJ2-1 | TRBV11-3
ASRASLGDTQY | . | TRBJ2-3 | TRBV6-4
SARDLRESVTRRSYNEQF | . | TRBJ2-1 | TRBV20-1
ATSRGGTESYEQY | TRBD1 | TRBJ2-7 | TRBV15
SVERTNYGYT | . | TRBJ1-2 | TRBV29-1
ASGTTPREKFGNEQF | . | TRBJ2-1 | TRBV21-1
ASSLWDGGASDTQY | TRBD2 | TRBJ2-3 | TRBV7-2
ASRETGTANTGELF | . | TRBJ2-2 | TRBV12-3/TRBV12-4
ASSGRVFQPQH | . | TRBJ1-5 | TRBV6-1
AWSVQGLYEQY | . | TRBJ2-7 | TRBV30
AWSLLGGGTDTQY | TRBD2 | TRBJ2-3 | TRBV30
ASSRAPPQTQY | . | TRBJ2-5 | TRBV6-1
ASSLASGGLNQNYEQY | . | TRBJ2-7 | TRBV5-1
ASSSSGGAEDTQY | TRBD2 | TRBJ2-3 | TRBV7-3
AISESRQGAGEQY | TRBD1 | TRBJ2-7 | TRBV10-3